This T cell receptor beta chain was observed in a study of shared clonotypes between healthy human individuals. For the study at large: Plates per donor: three CD4 naive, three CD4 memory, two CD8 naive, one CD8 memory.

Using immunoSEQ multiplex PCR, the repertoire was profiled, and TCRdb retains in-frame clones only, with some absent. This table holds around 2.5 million clones, 80% to 95% found once. A remark on this clone: Its target is unknown.

V was clipped by 0 bases and J by 12 bases; unmatched bases: 4. This CDR3 contains 14 residues. Per germline, CDR1 SGHRS and CDR2 YFSETQ. General study results and limits: What naive subsets generally showed was a larger estimated richness than memory subsets showed. The study found roughly 5% of naive CD4 clonotypes shared across a few donors.

The sequencing input was naive CD4+ T cells from PBMCs. Subset denoted: CD45RA+ positively selected. The receptor's source is a man aged 18 to 30 in good health. Some clones in this sample may be carry-over from other donors' samples. The rearrangement links TRBV5-1 to TRBJ1-6; the match to TRBD1 covers 9 bases. This chain's CDR3 is CASSLGQGDGPLHF. For the CDR3, the DNA is TGCGCCAGCAGCTTGGGACAGGGGGACGGACCCCTCCACTTT.